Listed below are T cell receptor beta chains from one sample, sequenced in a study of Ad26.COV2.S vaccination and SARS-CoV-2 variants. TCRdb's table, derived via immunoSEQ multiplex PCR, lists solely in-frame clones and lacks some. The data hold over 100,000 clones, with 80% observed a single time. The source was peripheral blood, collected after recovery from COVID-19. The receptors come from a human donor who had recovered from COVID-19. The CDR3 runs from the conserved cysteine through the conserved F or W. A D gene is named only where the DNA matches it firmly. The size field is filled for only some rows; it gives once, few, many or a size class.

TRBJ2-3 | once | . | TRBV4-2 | TGTGCCAGCAGCCTTCACCCACCGGGTGAATACACAGATACGCAGTATTTT | CASSLHPPGEYTDTQYF
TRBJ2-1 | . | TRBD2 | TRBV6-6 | TGTGCCAGCGGGACTAGCGGAGACAATGAGCAGTTCTTC | CASGTSGDNEQFF
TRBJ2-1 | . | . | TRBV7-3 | TGTGCCAGCAGCTCGTACTCAATGGGGGAACCGTTCTTC | CASSSYSMGEPFF
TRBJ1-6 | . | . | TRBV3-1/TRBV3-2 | TGTGCCAGCAGCCAAGGTGTTCCCCACTCACCCCTCCACTTT | CASSQGVPHSPLHF
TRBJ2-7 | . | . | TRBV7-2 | TGTGCCAGCAGCTTATCCAGGTCCGGGGAGCAGTACTTC | CASSLSRSGEQYF
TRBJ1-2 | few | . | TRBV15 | TGTGCCACCAGCATTAACCGGGACCGACTTAACTATGGCTACACCTTC | CATSINRDRLNYGYTF
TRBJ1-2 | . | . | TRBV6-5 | TGTGCCAGCAGTTACTTCGGGATCCATGGCTACACCTTC | CASSYFGIHGYTF
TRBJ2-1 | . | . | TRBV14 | TGTGCCAGCAGCCGCGGGACAGCCCTTGAGCAGTTCTTC | CASSRGTALEQFF
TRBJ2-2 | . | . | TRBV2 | TGTGCCAGCAGTGGAGGTTACGCGGAGCTGTTTTTT | CASSGGYAELFF
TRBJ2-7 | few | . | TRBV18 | TGTGCCAGCTCACGGGGTGGAGGGCAGGGCGAGCAGTACTTC | CASSRGGGQGEQYF
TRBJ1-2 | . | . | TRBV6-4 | TGTGCCAGCAGTGACACAGACCTGAATTGGGGGGGAGATTTCGGTGGCTACACCTTC | CASSDTDLNWGGDFGGYTF
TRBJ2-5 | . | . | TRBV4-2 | TGTGCCAGCAGCCAAGATCGGCCAGGACAAGAGACCCAGTACTTC | CASSQDRPGQETQYF
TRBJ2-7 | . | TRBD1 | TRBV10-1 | TGCGCCAGCAGTGAGTCTAGGACAGGGGGCATATACGAGCAGTACTTC | CASSESRTGGIYEQYF
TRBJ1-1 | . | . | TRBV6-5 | TGTGCCAGCAGTTACTCTCAGCAGGGCCGAGCTTTCTTT | CASSYSQQGRAFF
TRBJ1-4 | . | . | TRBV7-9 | TGTGCCAGCAGCTTAGATCTCAGGGGTAATGAAAAACTGTTTTTT | CASSLDLRGNEKLFF
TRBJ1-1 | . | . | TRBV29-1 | TGCAGCGCTTCTACCTTCCGGGGGGAGAGTGAAGCTTTCTTT | CSASTFRGESEAFF
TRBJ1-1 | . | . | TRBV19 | TGTGCCAGTAGTGAACAGAAGAACACTGAAGCTTTCTTT | CASSEQKNTEAFF
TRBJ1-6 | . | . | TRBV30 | TGTGCCTGGAAAGGGATTTCCTATAATTCACCCCTCCACTTT | CAWKGISYNSPLHF
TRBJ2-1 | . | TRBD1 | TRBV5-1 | TGCGCCAGCAGCTCCGGGACAGGCCTAGGAGGGTTCTTC | CASSSGTGLGGFF
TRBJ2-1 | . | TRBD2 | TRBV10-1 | TGCGCCAGCAGAGACCAAGGCGGGAGGCAGTTCTTC | CASRDQGGRQFF
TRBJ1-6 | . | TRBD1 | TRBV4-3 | TGCGCCAGCAGCCCCCAATTCCGGGACAGGGGTTCACCCCTCCACTTT | CASSPQFRDRGSPLHF
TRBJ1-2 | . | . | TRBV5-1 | TGCGCCAGCAGCGTGGCGTTAGGTACAGCTTATGGCTACACCTTC | CASSVALGTAYGYTF
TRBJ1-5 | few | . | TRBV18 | TGTGCCAGCTCCTTAGGAGATCAGCCCCAGCATTTT | CASSLGDQPQHF
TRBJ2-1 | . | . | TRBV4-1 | TGCGCCAGCAGCCAAGGGACCAATGGTGAGCAGTTCTTC | CASSQGTNGEQFF
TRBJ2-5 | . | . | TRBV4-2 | TGTGCCAGCAGCCAAGATATCGGAGGAGCGGGTTACCAAGAGACCCAGTACTTC | CASSQDIGGAGYQETQYF
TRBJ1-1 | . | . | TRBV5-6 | TGTGCCAGCAGCTCGCAGAGCTCAGGGAACACTGAAGCTTTCTTT | CASSSQSSGNTEAFF
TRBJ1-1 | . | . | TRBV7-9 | TGTGCCAGCAGCTTAGTCGCACCCCAGTCGGCTTTCTTT | CASSLVAPQSAFF
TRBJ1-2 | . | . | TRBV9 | TGTGCCAGCAGCGTATCATCCGAGGGAGGCTACACCTTC | CASSVSSEGGYTF
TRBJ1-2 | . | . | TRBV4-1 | TGCGCCAGCAGCCAAGCTGGGGGGGGCTTTTATGGCTACACCTTC | CASSQAGGGFYGYTF
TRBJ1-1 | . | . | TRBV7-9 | TGTGCCAGCAGCCCACTGACAGGGAACACTGAAGCTTTCTTT | CASSPLTGNTEAFF
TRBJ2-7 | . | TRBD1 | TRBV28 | TGTGCCAGCAGTTCAACCGGGACAGGAGCCTACGAGCAGTACTTC | CASSSTGTGAYEQYF
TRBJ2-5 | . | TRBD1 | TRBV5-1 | TGCGCCAGCAGCATAACAGGGGCGCGCCAAGAGACCCAGTACTTC | CASSITGARQETQYF
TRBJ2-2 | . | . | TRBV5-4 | TGTGCCAGCAGCCCTCCGACTATCACGAACACCGGGGAGCTGTTTTTT | CASSPPTITNTGELFF
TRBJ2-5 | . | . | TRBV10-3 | TGTGCCATCAGTGAGTTGACTGGACCGGGACAAGAGACCCAGTACTTC | CAISELTGPGQETQYF
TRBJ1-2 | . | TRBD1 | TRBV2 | TGTGCCAGCAGTGACCAGGGGGTCAGATATGGCTACACCTTC | CASSDQGVRYGYTF
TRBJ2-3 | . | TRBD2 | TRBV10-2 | TGCGCCAGCAGTGACCCGAGTTTTTCCGGGACTAGCGGGGGGGCTTTGAGCACAGATACGCAGTATTTT | CASSDPSFSGTSGGALSTDTQYF
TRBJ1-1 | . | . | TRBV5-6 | TGTGCCAGCAGCCTGGGGGAAGCTGAAGCTTTCTTT | CASSLGEAEAFF
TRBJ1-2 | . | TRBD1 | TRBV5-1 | TGCGCCAGCAGCTATCCGGGACAGTTGAGCTACACCTTC | CASSYPGQLSYTF
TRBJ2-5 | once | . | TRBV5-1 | TGCGCCAGCAGCCCCGGAGTGGGGGGGCACCGTGAGACCCAGTACTTC | CASSPGVGGHRETQYF
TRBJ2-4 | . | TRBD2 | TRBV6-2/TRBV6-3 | TGTGCCAGCAGTCCCTCGACTAGCGGGGGGGCCGGATCCAAAAACATTCAGTACTTC | CASSPSTSGGAGSKNIQYF
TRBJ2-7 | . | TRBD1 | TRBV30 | TGTGCCTGGGCCGGGACAGGGATCCACGAGCAGTACTTC | CAWAGTGIHEQYF
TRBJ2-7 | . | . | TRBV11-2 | TGTGCCAGCAGCCACAGGGACGAGCAGTACTTC | CASSHRDEQYF
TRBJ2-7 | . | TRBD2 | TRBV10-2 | TGCGCCAGCAGTGAGGGTAGCGGGCCTTCCTACGAGCAGTACTTC | CASSEGSGPSYEQYF
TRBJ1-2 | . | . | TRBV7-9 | TGTGCCAGCAGCGAGGGGTTTGGCTATGGCTACACCTTC | CASSEGFGYGYTF
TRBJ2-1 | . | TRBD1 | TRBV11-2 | TGTGCCAGCAGCTTAGGTAGACAGGGTCTTGTCGATGAGCAGTTCTTC | CASSLGRQGLVDEQFF
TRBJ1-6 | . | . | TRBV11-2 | TGTGCCAGCAGCTTAAATCGTCAGGGAGCCTCACCCCTCCACTTT | CASSLNRQGASPLHF
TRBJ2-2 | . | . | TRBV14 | TGTGCCAGCAGCCACTTCGGGATTAGGGACACCGGGGAGCTGTTTTTT | CASSHFGIRDTGELFF
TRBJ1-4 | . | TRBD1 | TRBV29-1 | TGCAGCGCGGCCGACAGGGCGAATAATGAAAAACTGTTTTTT | CSAADRANNEKLFF